The 10 T cell receptor beta chains listed next were all sequenced from one sample in a study of cytomegalovirus exposure and HLA in healthy donors. The study ran its PCR with 60 Vbeta and 13 Jbeta primers. Here immunoSEQ multiplex PCR was the method, and the copy in TCRdb shows in-frame clones only, minus some. The sample lists 75,000 to 95,000 clones; 60% to 85% were seen once. Specimen: PBMCs. The receptors come from a woman aged 40 to 55 in good health and CMV-seropositive.

The CDR3 spells CASSRSDSSYNEQFF. Here the CDR3 DNA reads TGTGCCAGCAGCCGTAGCGACTCCTCCTACAATGAGCAGTTCTTC. This chain links TRBV7-6 with TRBJ2-1; a possible D gene is TRBD2 (5 bases). The germline gives CDR1 SGHVS, CDR2 FNYEAQ. V shed 5 bases and J shed 0 bases, with 11 bases lying between them. CDR3 size: 15 residues.

This chain connects TRBV30 to TRBJ2-2; 8 bases are a match to TRBD1. V was clipped by 1 base and J by 1 base; unmatched bases: 5. Looked up from germline, CDR1 is GTSNPN and CDR2 is SVGIG (reference sequence). CDR3 size: 16 residues. CDR3: CAWSGTGTGNTGELFF. Here the CDR3 DNA reads TGTGCCTGGAGTGGGACCGGGACAGGGAACACCGGGGAGCTGTTTTTT.

V gene TRBV7-2 combines with J gene TRBJ1-1; no clear D. The CDR3 spans 14 residues. The germline CDR1 and CDR2 sequences are SGHTA and FQGNSA. The ends were cut back, 0 bases at V and 2 bases at J, with 7 bases in the middle. The chain's CDR3 is CASSLAGFNTEAFF. In DNA form, the CDR3 reads TGTGCCAGCAGCTTAGCGGGCTTCAACACTGAAGCTTTCTTT. The variable domain in full, completed from reference TRBV7-2 and TRBJ1-1, reads GAGVSQSPSNKVTEKGKDVELRCDPISGHTALYWYRQSLGQGLEFLIYFQGNSAPDKSGLPSDRFSAERTGGSVSTLTIQRTQQEDSAVYLCASSLAGFNTEAFFGQGTRLTVV.

The chain combines TRBV6-5 with TRBJ2-3; the D is unclear. Germline V CDR1 and CDR2: MNHEY, SVGAGI. The CDR3 consists of 13 residues. With 8 bases removed from V and 2 bases from J, the gap between germline ends came to 11 bases. The CDR3 DNA sequence: TGTGCCAGCTCGACACCTAACACAGATACGCAGTATTTT. Encoded protein: CASSTPNTDTQYF.

Of note for this clone: Other DNA variants within this sample encode the same CDR3. This chain connects TRBV7-9 to TRBJ2-5; D may be TRBD2 (6 bases). Germline V CDR1 and CDR2: SEHNR, FQNEAQ (reference sequence). This CDR3 comprises 13 residues. Trimming shortened V by 4 bases and J by 1 base, and 7 bases separated the two germline ends. The CDR3 is CASSWGVQETQYF. The CDR3 DNA reads TGTGCCAGCAGCTGGGGGGTCCAAGAGACCCAGTACTTC.

CDR3 DNA sequence: TGCAGCGTGGCTGGACAGGGGAACTATGGCTACACCTTC. This sequence encodes CSVAGQGNYGYTF. This chain links TRBV29-1 with TRBJ1-2; TRBD1 aligns across 9 bases. Germline-derived CDR1 and CDR2 are SQVTM and ANQGSEA. V was pared by 6 bases and J by 2 bases, with 4 bases of the junction left unmatched. The CDR3 consists of 13 residues.

The chain joins TRBV6-1 to TRBJ2-1; 7 bases are shared with TRBD2. CDR3 size: 15 residues. The V gene end was trimmed by 3 bases and the J gene end by 4 bases; junction bases not matched to a gene: 6. The germline V gene has CDR1 MNHNS and CDR2 SASEGT. Here the CDR3 DNA reads TGTGCCAGCAGTGATTCAGCGGGATTATACAATGAGCAGTTCTTC. Amino acids: CASSDSAGLYNEQFF.

This clone is a singleton in its sample. This chain links TRBV9 with TRBJ2-2, with 9 bases fitting TRBD2. Unmatched junction bases numbered 4, after V lost 3 bases and J lost 1 base. The CDR3 has 16 amino acids. Looked up from germline, CDR1 is SGDLS and CDR2 is YYNGEE. The CDR3, as DNA: TGTGCCAGCAGCGCCCCAGCGGGAGGGAACACCGGGGAGCTGTTTTTT. It yields the protein CASSAPAGGNTGELFF.

CDR3 sequence (DNA): TGTGCCAGCAGCGGGAGGGTAAGCAGGGAGACCCAGTACTTC. Its translation: CASSGRVSRETQYF. The rearrangement uses TRBV6-6 and TRBJ2-5; 8 nucleotides agree with TRBD2. This CDR3 contains 14 residues. Germline trimming cut 6 bases from V and 5 bases from J; bases unmatched to any gene: 8. The germline gives CDR1 MNHNY, CDR2 SVGAGI (reference sequence).

The V gene is TRBV19, the J gene TRBJ1-3, with D perhaps TRBD1 (6 bases). The V and J ends lost 6 bases and 4 bases respectively, with 13 bases between them. The CDR3 is 14 residues long. The germline V gene has CDR1 LNHDA and CDR2 SQIVND (reference sequence). Here the CDR3 DNA reads TGTGCCAGTAGCGCAGGGGAAAACGGAAACACCATATATTTT. Its translation is CASSAGENGNTIYF. Full variable domain (missing parts from reference TRBV19 and TRBJ1-3): DGGITQSPKYLFRKEGQNVTLSCEQNLNHDAMYWYRQDPGQGLRLIYYSQIVNDFQKGDIAEGYSVSREKKESFPLTVTSAQKNPTAFYLCASSAGENGNTIYFGEGSWLTVV.